A selection of T cell receptor beta chains follows, all from one sample in a study of cytomegalovirus exposure and HLA in healthy donors. Measured with immunoSEQ multiplex PCR; TCRdb has only the in-frame clones, and not every one. The data hold about 63,000 clones, with more than 65% observed a single time. The source material was PBMCs. These receptors originate from a woman under 40 in good health and CMV-seronegative. Both conserved end residues are part of each CDR3. The D gene is left open where the match is weak. Only part of the rows carry a size: once, few, many, or a class if the clone is expanded.

v_call: TRBV29-1; clone_size: NA; j_call: TRBJ1-3; d_call: TRBD1; cdr3_nt: TGCAGCGTTGAAGGGACAGGGGTACCCGCTGGAAACACCATATATTTT; cdr3_aa: CSVEGTGVPAGNTIYF
v_call: TRBV28; clone_size: NA; j_call: TRBJ2-2; d_call: TRBD2; cdr3_nt: TGTGCCAGCAGTCTAGCGGGAGATAACACCGGGGAGCTGTTTTTT; cdr3_aa: CASSLAGDNTGELFF
v_call: TRBV18; clone_size: NA; j_call: TRBJ2-1; d_call: TRBD2; cdr3_nt: TGTGCCAGCTCTCGACTAGCGGGAGAACTTGAGCAGTTCTTC; cdr3_aa: CASSRLAGELEQFF
v_call: TRBV12-5; clone_size: NA; j_call: TRBJ1-1; d_call: TRBD1; cdr3_nt: TGTGCTAGTGGTTTGTTAGGGGGCCTGTACACTGAAGCTTTCTTT; cdr3_aa: CASGLLGGLYTEAFF
v_call: TRBV30; clone_size: NA; j_call: TRBJ1-1; d_call: NA; cdr3_nt: TGTGCCTGGTCCCCGGGGGGCACTGAAGCTTTCTTT; cdr3_aa: CAWSPGGTEAFF
v_call: TRBV6-4; clone_size: NA; j_call: TRBJ1-6; d_call: NA; cdr3_nt: TGTGCCAGCAGTCTAAGTCGGGTCGCACCCCTCCACTTT; cdr3_aa: CASSLSRVAPLHF
v_call: TRBV15; clone_size: NA; j_call: TRBJ2-1; d_call: NA; cdr3_nt: TGTGCCACCAGCAGAGATGAACGGGAACAGTTCTTC; cdr3_aa: CATSRDEREQFF
v_call: TRBV2; clone_size: NA; j_call: TRBJ2-2; d_call: TRBD2; cdr3_nt: TGTGCCAGCAGGGGGGGAGCGGGGGCTGGCACCGGGGAGCTGTTTTTT; cdr3_aa: CASRGGAGAGTGELFF
v_call: TRBV19; clone_size: NA; j_call: TRBJ1-2; d_call: NA; cdr3_nt: TGTGCCAGTAGTACAAGACAGATCAACTATGGCTACACCTTC; cdr3_aa: CASSTRQINYGYTF
v_call: TRBV5-4; clone_size: NA; j_call: TRBJ2-1; d_call: TRBD1; cdr3_nt: TGTGCCAGCAGCATGGGACAGCCTTACAATGAGCAGTTCTTC; cdr3_aa: CASSMGQPYNEQFF
v_call: TRBV9; clone_size: NA; j_call: TRBJ2-1; d_call: NA; cdr3_nt: TGTGCCAGTAGCAGTAGCGGAGGGACCTACAATGAGCAGTTCTTC; cdr3_aa: CASSSSGGTYNEQFF
v_call: TRBV27; clone_size: few; j_call: TRBJ1-1; d_call: TRBD1; cdr3_nt: TGTGCCAGCAGTTTGGACAGGGACACTGAAGCTTTCTTT; cdr3_aa: CASSLDRDTEAFF
v_call: TRBV5-6; clone_size: NA; j_call: TRBJ2-7; d_call: NA; cdr3_nt: TGTGCCAGCAGCTTGGGGCCTGCCTACGAGCAGTACTTC; cdr3_aa: CASSLGPAYEQYF
v_call: TRBV28; clone_size: NA; j_call: TRBJ1-1; d_call: NA; cdr3_nt: TGTGCCAGCCGAGGAGGGGTGCAAGCTTTCTTT; cdr3_aa: CASRGGVQAFF
v_call: TRBV2; clone_size: NA; j_call: TRBJ1-2; d_call: TRBD1; cdr3_nt: TGTGCCAGCAGTGTTATGACAGGGTATGGCTACACCTTC; cdr3_aa: CASSVMTGYGYTF
v_call: TRBV7-9; clone_size: NA; j_call: TRBJ2-5; d_call: NA; cdr3_nt: TGTGCCAGCAGCTTAGGCGGGATTCAAGAGACCCAGTACTTC; cdr3_aa: CASSLGGIQETQYF
v_call: TRBV29-1; clone_size: once; j_call: TRBJ2-5; d_call: NA; cdr3_nt: TGCAGCGTTGAGCCGGACAGTGAACAAGAGACCCAGTACTTC; cdr3_aa: CSVEPDSEQETQYF
v_call: TRBV7-9; clone_size: NA; j_call: TRBJ2-1; d_call: NA; cdr3_nt: TGTTCCAGCAGCTTAGGAACGGGAACCTACAATGAGCAGTTCTTC; cdr3_aa: CSSSLGTGTYNEQFF
v_call: TRBV7-9; clone_size: NA; j_call: TRBJ2-2; d_call: NA; cdr3_nt: TGTGCCAGCAGCCCAGGGGTGCTCGGGAACACCGGGGAGCTGTTTTTT; cdr3_aa: CASSPGVLGNTGELFF
v_call: TRBV7-9; clone_size: NA; j_call: TRBJ1-3; d_call: NA; cdr3_nt: TGTGCCAGCAGCCGGGAGACCGGAGTGGGGATTGGAAACACCATATATTTT; cdr3_aa: CASSRETGVGIGNTIYF
v_call: TRBV9; clone_size: NA; j_call: TRBJ1-6; d_call: TRBD1; cdr3_nt: TGTGCCAGCAGCGCGCAGGGGGCCCCCAATTCACCCCTCCACTTT; cdr3_aa: CASSAQGAPNSPLHF
v_call: TRBV10-1; clone_size: once; j_call: TRBJ2-1; d_call: NA; cdr3_nt: TGCGCCAGCAGTCACACCCGCGGGTACAATGAGCAGTTCTTC; cdr3_aa: CASSHTRGYNEQFF
v_call: TRBV7-2; clone_size: NA; j_call: TRBJ2-3; d_call: TRBD2; cdr3_nt: TGTGCCAGCAGCCGACTAGCGGGGGGGTTAGATACGCAGTATTTT; cdr3_aa: CASSRLAGGLDTQYF
v_call: TRBV13; clone_size: NA; j_call: TRBJ1-2; d_call: TRBD1; cdr3_nt: TGTGCCAGCAGCTTAGATCCGACAGGGGGAGGCTATGGCTACACCTTC; cdr3_aa: CASSLDPTGGGYGYTF
v_call: TRBV6-5; clone_size: NA; j_call: TRBJ1-2; d_call: NA; cdr3_nt: TGTGCCAGCAGCCCCATGGACGGGGCTAACTATGGCTACACCTTC; cdr3_aa: CASSPMDGANYGYTF
v_call: TRBV5-1; clone_size: once; j_call: TRBJ2-2; d_call: TRBD2; cdr3_nt: TGCGCCAGCTCTCTAACAGCGGGGGGCCACACCGGGGAGCTGTTTTTT; cdr3_aa: CASSLTAGGHTGELFF
v_call: TRBV7-2; clone_size: NA; j_call: TRBJ1-2; d_call: NA; cdr3_nt: TGTGCCAGCAGCTTAATAGGGGCGGATGGCTACACCTTC; cdr3_aa: CASSLIGADGYTF
v_call: TRBV4-2; clone_size: NA; j_call: TRBJ2-1; d_call: TRBD2; cdr3_nt: TGTGCCAGCAGCGGACTAGCGGCTACTAGCTCCTACAATGAGCAGTTCTTC; cdr3_aa: CASSGLAATSSYNEQFF
v_call: TRBV11-3; clone_size: NA; j_call: TRBJ2-3; d_call: TRBD2; cdr3_nt: TGTGCCAGCACCCCCCCCGGCGGGGGGGGGACAGATACGCAGTATTTT; cdr3_aa: CASTPPGGGGTDTQYF
v_call: TRBV29-1; clone_size: NA; j_call: TRBJ1-1; d_call: TRBD1; cdr3_nt: TGCAGCGTCCCCCGGACAGGGGGCACTGAAGCTTTCTTT; cdr3_aa: CSVPRTGGTEAFF
v_call: TRBV14; clone_size: NA; j_call: TRBJ1-1; d_call: TRBD1; cdr3_nt: TGTGCCAGCAGCCCTAGGATCAGGGGGGAAGCTTTCTTT; cdr3_aa: CASSPRIRGEAFF